The 23 T cell receptor beta chains given below trace back to one sample, sequenced in a study of early T cells in non-severe SARS-CoV-2 infection. TCRdb processed the 5' RACE reads anew with MiXCR; each CDR3 protein has one entry. Of more than 85,000 distinct CDR3 sequences in the sample, over 15% are singletons; the top ten hold around 5%. The specimen comprised whole blood, sampled at baseline. The source is an adult who was a healthcare worker with PCR-confirmed SARS-CoV-2 infection or an uninfected control (not recorded which).

The sample holds a few counts of this clonotype. The rearrangement uses TRBV20-1 and TRBJ2-1, with 7 bases fitting TRBD1. CDR3 length: 15 residues. V dropped 5 bases and J dropped 9; count of bases not matched to a gene: 16. Germline values: CDR1 DFQATT, CDR2 SNEGSKA (reference sequence). CDR3 residues: CSALEGARSRGEQFF. The DNA for the CDR3 is TGCAGTGCTCTCGAGGGGGCGCGCAGTAGGGGTGAGCAGTTCTTC.

Comments on this clonotype: Germline is not matched at one junction end, which may reflect a read error. This chain uses TRBV9 with TRBJ2-1; 10 positions agree with TRBD1. The CDR3 covers 12 residues. Per the germline V gene, CDR1 is SGDLS and CDR2 is YYNGEE. The CDR3: CASSGQGAKEIF. The CDR3 DNA sequence: TGTGCCAGCAGCGGACAGGGGGCGAAGGAAATCTTC.

V usage is TRBV11-1 and J usage is TRBJ2-2; perhaps TRBD2 as D (6 bases). This CDR3 region has 15 residues. The germline CDR1 and CDR2 sequences are SGHAT and FQDESV (reference sequence). Trimming pared 4 bases from V and 3 bases from J, leaving 12 bases between. The CDR3 is CASSSGDSHTGELFF. CDR3 DNA sequence: TGTGCCAGCAGCTCGGGGGACTCACACACCGGGGAGCTGTTTTTT.

The chain carries TRBV24-1 and TRBJ2-1, with 10 bases that match TRBD2. The CDR3 is 16 residues long. J lost 6 bases, V lost 0 bases, and 4 bases had no gene match. Per germline, CDR1 KGHDR and CDR2 SFDVKD. The CDR3 DNA is TGTGCCACCAGTGATTTGTCTAGCGGGAGTGGCAATGAGCAGTTCTTC. Amino acids: CATSDLSSGSGNEQFF.

In this sample, this clonotype turned up a few times. The chain recombines TRBV7-6 with TRBJ2-3; TRBD2 aligns across 7 bases. Germline V lookup: CDR1 SGHVS, CDR2 FNYEAQ. The CDR3 contains 16 residues. The junction had 7 bases not matched to a gene; V was cut back by 4 bases and J by 0 bases. In nucleotides, the CDR3 is TGTGCCAGCAGCTCCGTAGCGGGCACGAGCACAGATACGCAGTATTTT. Translating gives CASSSVAGTSTDTQYF.

The chain joins TRBV7-9 to TRBJ2-7; D is unclear. This CDR3 region has 12 residues. V shed 6 bases and J shed 3 bases, with 9 bases lying between them. Germline CDR1 and CDR2: SEHNR and FQNEAQ (reference sequence). The DNA for the CDR3 is TGTGCCAGCAGTGGGCTAAACTACGAGCAGTACTTC. Amino acids: CASSGLNYEQYF.

In this sample, this clonotype turned up a few times. The J gene is TRBJ1-1, the V gene TRBV6-1; D uncertain. V gave up 6 bases and J gave up 6 bases, with 17 bases separating them. The CDR3 consists of 14 residues. Germline V gene lookup returns CDR1 MNHNS and CDR2 SASEGT. CDR3 residues: CASSWTNRIAEAFF. Written as DNA, the CDR3 is TGTGCCAGCAGCTGGACGAATCGAATCGCTGAAGCTTTCTTT.

This clonotype was observed a few times. The V gene is TRBV7-9, the J gene TRBJ2-2; TRBD1 agrees at 8 bases. Germline CDR1 reads SEHNR; CDR2 reads FQNEAQ (reference sequence). The CDR3 consists of 15 residues. J lost 5 bases, V lost 2 bases, and 4 bases had no gene match. The CDR3 DNA follows: TGTGCCAGCAGCTTACAGGGGGCGATTACCGGGGAGCTGTTTTTT. This gives the protein CASSLQGAITGELFF.

The CDR3 protein is CASSLTSSGPTDTQYF. CDR3 bases: TGTGCCAGCAGCTTAACGTCCAGCGGCCCCACAGATACGCAGTATTTT. The rearrangement links TRBV7-8 to TRBJ2-3, with D possibly being TRBD2 (5 bases). Trimming pared 2 bases from V and 2 bases from J, leaving 14 bases between. The CDR3 totals 16 residues. In germline, CDR1 is SGHVS, CDR2 FQNEAQ.

J is TRBJ2-7 and V is TRBV7-8; 14 bases are shared with TRBD2. The trim removed 4 bases at V and 3 bases at J, leaving 5 bases unmatched. There are 16 residues in the CDR3. From germline, CDR1 is SGHVS and CDR2 FQNEAQ. CDR3 sequence: CASSSGLAGEFYEQYF. The DNA of the CDR3 is TGTGCCAGCAGCTCGGGACTAGCGGGGGAATTCTACGAGCAGTACTTC.

V gene TRBV7-9 combines with J gene TRBJ2-3, with TRBD2 identical over 7 bases. The ends lost 8 bases at V and 2 bases at J; junction bases unmatched: 10. CDR1 and CDR2 (germline): SEHNR, FQNEAQ (reference sequence). There are 15 residues in the CDR3. CDR3 amino acids: CASGTSLAVTDTQYF. The CDR3 DNA reads as TGTGCCAGCGGGACCAGTCTAGCGGTCACAGATACGCAGTATTTT.

This clonotype was seen a handful of times. V is TRBV12-3 or TRBV12-4 and J is TRBJ2-1; TRBD2 agrees at 11 bases. This CDR3 comprises 15 residues. V shed 1 base and J 6 bases; nucleotides not matched to a gene: 2. The CDR3 DNA is TGTGCCAGCAGTTTAGAACTAGCGGGAGCCAATGAGCAGTTCTTC. Residues: CASSLELAGANEQFF.

This clonotype was found a few times. The chain has TRBV29-1 and TRBJ2-1, with D maybe TRBD2 (6 bases). CDR3 length: 12 amino acids. From germline, CDR1 is SQVTM and CDR2 ANQGSEA. The chain's CDR3 is CRGGESHNEQFF. In DNA, the CDR3 is TGCAGAGGAGGGGAGTCCCACAATGAGCAGTTCTTC.

This clonotype was seen a few times. The chain recombines TRBV7-2 with TRBJ2-1, with unresolved D. This CDR3 comprises 11 residues. With 4 bases removed from V and 5 bases from J, the gap between germline ends came to 3 bases. Germline V lookup: CDR1 SGHTA, CDR2 FQGNSA. The CDR3 DNA reads TGTGCCAGCAGCTGGGACAATGAGCAGTTCTTC. This codes for CASSWDNEQFF.

The genes are TRBV11-2 and TRBJ2-3; a possible D gene is TRBD1 (5 bases). There are 12 residues in the CDR3. Germline V gene data show CDR1 as SGHAT and CDR2 as FQNNGV. Deletions cut 1 base from V and 7 bases from J, with 6 bases between. The CDR3 spells CASSLVGHTQYF. CDR3 sequence (DNA): TGTGCCAGCAGCTTAGTGGGGCATACGCAGTATTTT.

Only a few counts were recorded for this clonotype. The gene calls are TRBV13 and TRBJ2-4; tentative D call: TRBD2 (5 bases). CDR1 and CDR2 (germline): PRHDT, FYEKMQ (reference sequence). The CDR3 contains 14 residues. V lost 8 bases and J lost 5, with 16 bases in between. The CDR3 spells CASARKARENIQYF. CDR3 nucleotide sequence: TGTGCCAGCGCCCGCAAAGCGCGGGAAAACATTCAGTACTTC.

The rearrangement links TRBV7-2 to TRBJ2-2, with D hard to call. The CDR3 is 13 residues long. Germline CDR1 is SGHTA and CDR2 is FQGNSA. V lost 5 bases and J lost 3, with 7 bases in between. The CDR3 nucleotides are TGTGCCAGCAGCCGAGACTACACCGGGGAGCTGTTTTTT. It codes for CASSRDYTGELFF.

There are a few counts of this clonotype. V and J are TRBV30 and TRBJ2-1; 13 nucleotides match TRBD2. In germline, CDR1 is GTSNPN, CDR2 SVGIG (reference sequence). This CDR3 is 16 amino acids long. Trimming at V came to 3 bases and at J to 10 bases, leaving 12 bases not matched to a gene. The CDR3 region has the DNA TGTGCCTGGAGCCCCCTAGGACTAGCGGGAGTCGGCGAGCAGTTCTTC. Protein: CAWSPLGLAGVGEQFF.

The table lists this clonotype with a few counts. This sequence joins TRBV7-9 and TRBJ1-1; TRBD1 matches at 8 bases. The CDR3 covers 13 residues. Germline values: CDR1 SEHNR, CDR2 FQNEAQ (reference sequence). Trimming at V came to 11 bases and at J to 0 bases, leaving 5 bases not matched to a gene. In DNA, the CDR3 is TGTGCCGGGACAGGTCAAATGAACACTGAAGCTTTCTTT. This codes for CAGTGQMNTEAFF. The full variable domain, completed using reference TRBV7-9 and TRBJ1-1, is DTGVSQNPRHKITKRGQNVTFRCDPISEHNRLYWYRQTLGQGPEFLTYFQNEAQLEKSRLLSDRFSAERPKGSFSTLEIQRTEQGDSAMYLCAGTGQMNTEAFFGQGTRLTVV.

This clonotype was observed at least ten times. V and J are TRBV29-1 and TRBJ1-1; weak D call: TRBD1 (6 bases). Germline CDR1 and CDR2: SQVTM and ANQGSEA. This CDR3 region has 12 residues. The V and J ends lost 7 bases and 4 bases respectively, with 13 bases between them. CDR3 nucleotide sequence: TGCAGCGGCCTACGGACAGCCACTGAAGCTTTCTTT. Translated: CSGLRTATEAFF.

This clonotype was seen only a few times. The gene calls are TRBV29-1 and TRBJ1-5, with D possibly being TRBD1 (5 bases). Germline V gene sequence: CDR1 SQVTM, CDR2 ANQGSEA. V was shortened by 6 bases and J by 3 bases, with 12 bases between the two germline ends. The CDR3 covers 13 residues. CDR3: CSVRDGDNQPQHF. The CDR3 nucleotides read TGCAGCGTCCGGGACGGAGACAATCAGCCCCAGCATTTT.

This clonotype was observed many times. V usage is TRBV10-2 and J usage is TRBJ2-2; D may be TRBD2 (5 bases). The germline V gene has CDR1 WSHSY and CDR2 SAAADI. The V gene lost 11 bases and the J gene lost 1 base, with 14 bases spanning the gap. The CDR3 length is 14 residues. CDR3 nucleotides: TGCGCCCTCACGGGGAATGAGAACACCGGGGAGCTGTTTTTT. It codes for CALTGNENTGELFF.

This rearrangement joins TRBV7-2 to TRBJ2-1, with TRBD2 identical over 8 bases. Germline assignment: CDR1 SGHTA and CDR2 FQGNSA. Germline trimming cut 2 bases from V and 7 bases from J; bases unmatched to any gene: 4. The CDR3 runs to 14 residues. The CDR3 sequence is CASSLSAGDNEQFF. DNA for the CDR3: TGTGCCAGCAGCTTATCAGCGGGAGATAATGAGCAGTTCTTC.